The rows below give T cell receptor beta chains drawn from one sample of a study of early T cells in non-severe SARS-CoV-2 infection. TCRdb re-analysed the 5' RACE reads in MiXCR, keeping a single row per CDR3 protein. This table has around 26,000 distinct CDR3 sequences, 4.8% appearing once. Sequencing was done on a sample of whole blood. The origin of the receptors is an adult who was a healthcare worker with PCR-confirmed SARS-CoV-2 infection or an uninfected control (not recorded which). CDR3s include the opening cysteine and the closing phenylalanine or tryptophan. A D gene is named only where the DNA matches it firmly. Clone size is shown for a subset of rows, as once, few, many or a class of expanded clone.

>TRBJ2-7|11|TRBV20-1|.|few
TGCAGTGCCCTATCCTCCTACGAGCAGTACTTC
CSALSSYEQYF
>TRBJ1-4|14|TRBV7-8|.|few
TGTGCCAGCAGCTTGGTCCCGACTAATGAAAAACTGTTTTTT
CASSLVPTNEKLFF
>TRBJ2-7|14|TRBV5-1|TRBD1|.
TGCGCCAGCAGCTTTGGGACAGGTTCGCACGAGCAGTACTTC
CASSFGTGSHEQYF
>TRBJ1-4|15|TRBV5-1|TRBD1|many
TGCGCCAGCAGCTTGATGGGACAGGGGTCTGAAAAACTGTTTTTT
CASSLMGQGSEKLFF
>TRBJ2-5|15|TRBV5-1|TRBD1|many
TGCGCCAGCAGCCTAAATACAGGGGGCCAAGAGACCCAGTACTTC
CASSLNTGGQETQYF
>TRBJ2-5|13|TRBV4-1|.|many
TGCGCCAGCAGCCCTACCTACCAAGAGACCCAGTACTTC
CASSPTYQETQYF
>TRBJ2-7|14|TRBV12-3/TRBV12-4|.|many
TGTGCCAGCAGAAAAGGGGGGGCGGCGTACGAGCAGTACTTC
CASRKGGAAYEQYF
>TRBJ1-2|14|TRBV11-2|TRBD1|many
TGTGCCAGCAGCACCCAAACAGGGGTGGTGGGCTACACCTTC
CASSTQTGVVGYTF
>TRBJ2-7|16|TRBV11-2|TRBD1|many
TGTGCCAGCAGCCCCCTGGTAGACAGGGTAACCTACGAGCAGTACTTC
CASSPLVDRVTYEQYF
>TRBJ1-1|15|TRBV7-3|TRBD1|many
TGTGCCAGCAGCCCTCTCGGACAGGGGGTTACTGAAGCTTTCTTT
CASSPLGQGVTEAFF
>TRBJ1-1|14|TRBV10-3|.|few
TGTGCCATCAGTGAATGGGCGTTGATCACTGAAGCTTTCTTT
CAISEWALITEAFF
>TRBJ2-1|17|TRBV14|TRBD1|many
TGTGCCAGCAGCCAGGGGCACAGGGGAAGGTCCTACAATGAGCAGTTCTTC
CASSQGHRGRSYNEQFF
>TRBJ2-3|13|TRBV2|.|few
TGTGCCAGCAGAGGGATTTTCACAGATACGCAGTATTTT
CASRGIFTDTQYF
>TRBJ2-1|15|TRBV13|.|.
TGTGCCAGCAGCTTAGCTTTTATGGGGATCGATGAGCAGTTCTTC
CASSLAFMGIDEQFF
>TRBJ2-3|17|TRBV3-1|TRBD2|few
TGTGCCAGCAGCCAAGGTATAGCGGGAGGCGGTAAAGATACGCAGTATTTT
CASSQGIAGGGKDTQYF
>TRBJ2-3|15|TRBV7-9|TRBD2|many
TGTGCCAGCAGCTTCGGCGGGAGAGTTCCAGATACGCAGTATTTT
CASSFGGRVPDTQYF
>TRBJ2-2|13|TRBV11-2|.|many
TGTGCCAGCTCTCGGACGAACACCGGGGAGCTGTTTTTT
CASSRTNTGELFF
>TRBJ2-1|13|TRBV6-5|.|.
TGTGCCAGCAGTTACTCGATTTACAATGAGCAGTTCTTC
CASSYSIYNEQFF
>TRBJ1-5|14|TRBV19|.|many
TGTGCCAGTAGGTATGGGGATAGCAATCAGCCCCAGCATTTT
CASRYGDSNQPQHF
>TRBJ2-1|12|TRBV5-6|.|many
TGTGCCAGCAGCCCGCCTGGGAAGTCTCAGTTCTTC
CASSPPGKSQFF
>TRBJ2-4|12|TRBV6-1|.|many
TGTGCCAGCAGTGAATGGGGAAACATTCAGTACTTC
CASSEWGNIQYF
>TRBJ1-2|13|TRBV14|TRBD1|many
TGTGCCAGCAGCCAGGGCAGGGGGAATGGCTACACCTTC
CASSQGRGNGYTF
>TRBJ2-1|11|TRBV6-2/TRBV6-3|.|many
TGTGCCAGCAGGGAAAGAGATGAGCAGTTCTTC
CASRERDEQFF
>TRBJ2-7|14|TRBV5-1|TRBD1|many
TGCGCCAGCAGCTCCAGGGGGACCTCCTACGAGCAGTACTTC
CASSSRGTSYEQYF
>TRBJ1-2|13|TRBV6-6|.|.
TGTGCCAGCAACCGGGAATTGGGGCTTGGCTACACCTTC
CASNRELGLGYTF
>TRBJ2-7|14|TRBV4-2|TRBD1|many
TGTGCCAGCAGCCCGGAAGGGACAGCGGACGAGCAGTACTTC
CASSPEGTADEQYF
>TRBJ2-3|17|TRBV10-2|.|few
TGCGCCAGCAGTGAGTCGACGAGGGGTTGGGGGACAGATACGCAGTATTTT
CASSESTRGWGTDTQYF
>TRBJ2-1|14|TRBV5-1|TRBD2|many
TGCGCCAGCAGCTTTCCTAGCGGGAGGAATGAGCAGTTCTTC
CASSFPSGRNEQFF
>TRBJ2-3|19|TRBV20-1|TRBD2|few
TGCAGTGCTAGAGAAGGAAGTTCGGCTAGCGGGGGTTACACAGATACGCAGTATTTT
CSAREGSSASGGYTDTQYF
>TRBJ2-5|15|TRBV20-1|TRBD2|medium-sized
TGCAGTGCTCACTCGGGGGGACTAGTGCGTGAGACCCAGTACTTC
CSAHSGGLVRETQYF
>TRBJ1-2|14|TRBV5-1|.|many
TGCGCCAGCAGTTTGGACCGACCAAACTATGGCTACACCTTC
CASSLDRPNYGYTF
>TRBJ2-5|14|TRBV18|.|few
TGTGCCAGCTCACCAAGGACTACCCAAGAGACCCAGTACTTC
CASSPRTTQETQYF
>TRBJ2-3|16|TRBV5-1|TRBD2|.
TGCGCCAGCAGCCTACCTAGCGGGAGTAGCACAGATACGCAGTATTTT
CASSLPSGSSTDTQYF
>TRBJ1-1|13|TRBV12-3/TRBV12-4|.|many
TGTGCCAGCAGTTTCCCCACGAACACTGAAGCTTTCTTT
CASSFPTNTEAFF
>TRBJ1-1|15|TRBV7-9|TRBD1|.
TGTGCCAGCAGTTCCACAGGGGGGACGAAAACTGAAGCTTTCTTT
CASSSTGGTKTEAFF
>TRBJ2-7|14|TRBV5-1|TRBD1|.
TGCGCCAGCACCGCCCGGGACAGAAGAAACGAGCAGTACTTC
CASTARDRRNEQYF
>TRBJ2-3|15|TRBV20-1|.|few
TGCAGTGCTAGAGTTGTTCGGGAGTCCCCAGATACGCAGTATTTT
CSARVVRESPDTQYF
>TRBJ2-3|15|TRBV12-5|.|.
TGTGCTAGTGGTTTGCTGGACTCATCCCCAGATACGCAGTATTTT
CASGLLDSSPDTQYF
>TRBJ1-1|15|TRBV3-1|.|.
TGTGCCAGCAGCCAAGGCCAGGGGAGGAACACTGAAGCTTTCTTT
CASSQGQGRNTEAFF
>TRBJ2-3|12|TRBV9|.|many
TGTGCCAGCAGCGTAGGTACAGATACGCAGTATTTT
CASSVGTDTQYF
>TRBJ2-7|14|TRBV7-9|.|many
TGTGCCAGCAGCTTGGGAGACAGCTCCTACGAGCAGTACTTC
CASSLGDSSYEQYF
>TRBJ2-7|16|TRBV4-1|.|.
TGCGCCAGCAGCCAAGCGGATTTATTAGTTACTCGCGAGCAGTACTTC
CASSQADLLVTREQYF
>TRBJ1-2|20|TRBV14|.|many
TGTGCCAGCAGTCAGGGCGACCCTATAAGGATGTTCCGAGGAGGCTATGGCTACACCTTC
CASSQGDPIRMFRGGYGYTF
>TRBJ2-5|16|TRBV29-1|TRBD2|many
TGCAGCGTGCCGGGACTAGCGGGAGGGCCGGGCGAGACCCAGTACTTC
CSVPGLAGGPGETQYF
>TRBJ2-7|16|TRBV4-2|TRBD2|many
TGTGCCAGCAGCCAAGTTTTGTCGAGCGGGGGAGGAAAGCAGTACTTC
CASSQVLSSGGGKQYF
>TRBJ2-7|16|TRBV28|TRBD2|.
TGTGCCAGCAGTTTATCTTCTAGCGGGAGTTTCTACGAGCAGTACTTC
CASSLSSSGSFYEQYF